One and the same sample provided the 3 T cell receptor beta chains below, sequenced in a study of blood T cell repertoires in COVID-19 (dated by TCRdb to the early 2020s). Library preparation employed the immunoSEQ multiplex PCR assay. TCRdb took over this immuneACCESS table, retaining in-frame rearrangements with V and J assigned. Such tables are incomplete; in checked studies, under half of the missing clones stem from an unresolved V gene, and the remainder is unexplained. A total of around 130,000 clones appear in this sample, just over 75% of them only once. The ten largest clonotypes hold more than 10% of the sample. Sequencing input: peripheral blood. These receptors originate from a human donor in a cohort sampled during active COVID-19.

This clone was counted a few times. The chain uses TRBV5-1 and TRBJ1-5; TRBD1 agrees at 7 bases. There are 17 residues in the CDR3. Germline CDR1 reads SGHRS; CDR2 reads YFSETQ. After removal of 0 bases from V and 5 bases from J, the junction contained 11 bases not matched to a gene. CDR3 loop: CASSLDGGRTGDQPQHF. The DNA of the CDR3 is TGCGCCAGCAGCTTGGACGGTGGGCGCACAGGGGATCAGCCCCAGCATTTT.

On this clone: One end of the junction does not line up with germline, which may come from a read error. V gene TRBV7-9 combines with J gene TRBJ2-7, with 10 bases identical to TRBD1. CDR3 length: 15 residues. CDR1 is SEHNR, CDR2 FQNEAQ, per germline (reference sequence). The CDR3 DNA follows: TGTGCCAGCAGCCAACTAACGGCTCCGGGACAGGGGACCTCCTTC. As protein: CASSQLTAPGQGTSF.

The CDR3 region is CATRLSYEQYF. DNA for the CDR3: TGTGCCACGCGCCTCTCCTACGAGCAGTACTTC. V gene TRBV6-6 combines with J gene TRBJ2-7, with D uncertain. The CDR3 loop spans 11 amino acids. V lost 10 bases to trimming and J lost 0 bases, with 7 bases between them. Germline assignment: CDR1 MNHNY and CDR2 SVGAGI (reference sequence).